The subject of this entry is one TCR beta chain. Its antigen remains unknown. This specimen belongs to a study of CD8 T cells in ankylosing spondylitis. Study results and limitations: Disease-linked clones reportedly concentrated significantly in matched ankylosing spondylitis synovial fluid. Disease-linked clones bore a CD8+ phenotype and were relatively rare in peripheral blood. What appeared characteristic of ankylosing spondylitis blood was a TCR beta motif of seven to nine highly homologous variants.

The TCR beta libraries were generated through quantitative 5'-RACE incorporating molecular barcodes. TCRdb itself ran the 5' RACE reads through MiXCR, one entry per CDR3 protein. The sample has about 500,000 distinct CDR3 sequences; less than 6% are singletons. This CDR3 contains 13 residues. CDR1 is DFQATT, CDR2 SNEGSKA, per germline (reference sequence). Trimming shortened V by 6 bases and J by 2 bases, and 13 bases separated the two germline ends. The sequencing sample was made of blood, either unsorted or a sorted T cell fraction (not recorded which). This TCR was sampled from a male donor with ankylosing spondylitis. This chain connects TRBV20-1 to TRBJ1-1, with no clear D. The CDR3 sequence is CSAGPLPNTEAFF. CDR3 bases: TGCAGTGCCGGGCCCCTACCAAACACTGAAGCTTTCTTT.